This entry is about one T cell receptor beta chain. This record comes from a study of shared clonotypes between healthy human individuals. The CDR3 length is 16 residues. J lost 8 bases, V lost 3 bases, and 9 bases had no gene match. Germline lookup yields CDR1 MNHEY and CDR2 SMNVEV (reference sequence). Using immunoSEQ multiplex PCR, the repertoire was profiled, and TCRdb retains in-frame clones only, with some absent. The repertoire holds roughly 1,500,000 clones, with under 99% as singletons. This sequence joins TRBV27 and TRBJ1-4, with 10 bases identical to TRBD1. This receptor was obtained from a man in his thirties or forties in good health. The sample taken for sequencing was naive CD4+ T cells sorted from blood. The subset: CD45RA+ positively selected. The CDR3 region has the DNA TGTGCCAGCAGTTTTGTGAGACAGGGGGCTTGGGAAAAACTGTTTTTT. Its translation: CASSFVRQGAWEKLFF.